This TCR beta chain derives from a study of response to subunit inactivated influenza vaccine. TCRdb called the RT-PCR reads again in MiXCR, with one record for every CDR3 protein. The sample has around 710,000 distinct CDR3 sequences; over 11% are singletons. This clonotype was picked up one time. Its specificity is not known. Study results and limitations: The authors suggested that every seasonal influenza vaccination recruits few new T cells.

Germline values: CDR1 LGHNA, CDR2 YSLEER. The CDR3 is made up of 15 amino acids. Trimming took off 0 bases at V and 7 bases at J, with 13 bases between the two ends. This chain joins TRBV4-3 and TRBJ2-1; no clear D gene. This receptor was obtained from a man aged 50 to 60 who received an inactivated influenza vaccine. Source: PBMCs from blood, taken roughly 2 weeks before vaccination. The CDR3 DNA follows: TGCGCCAGCAGCCAAGATGGAACGGAGAGAAATGAGCAGTTCTTC. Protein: CASSQDGTERNEQFF.